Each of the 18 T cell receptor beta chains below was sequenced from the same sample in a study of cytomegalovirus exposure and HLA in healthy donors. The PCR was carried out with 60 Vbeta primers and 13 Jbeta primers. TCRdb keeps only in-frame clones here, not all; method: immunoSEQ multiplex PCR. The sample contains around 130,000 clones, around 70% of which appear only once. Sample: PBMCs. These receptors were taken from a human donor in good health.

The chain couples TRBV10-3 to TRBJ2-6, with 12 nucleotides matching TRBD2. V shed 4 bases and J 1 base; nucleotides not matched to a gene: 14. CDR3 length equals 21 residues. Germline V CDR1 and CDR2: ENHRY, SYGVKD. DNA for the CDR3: TGTGCCATCAGTGGTTCTCCGGGACTAGCGGGCCTTAAATCTGGGGCCAACGTCCTGACTTTC. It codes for CAISGSPGLAGLKSGANVLTF.

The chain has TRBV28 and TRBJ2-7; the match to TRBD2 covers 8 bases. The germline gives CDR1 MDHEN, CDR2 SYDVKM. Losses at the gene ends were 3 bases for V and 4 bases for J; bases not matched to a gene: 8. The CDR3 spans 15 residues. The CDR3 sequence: CASSLFGTRSYEQYF. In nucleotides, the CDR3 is TGTGCCAGCAGTTTGTTTGGGACTAGGTCGTACGAGCAGTACTTC.

This chain's CDR3 is CASSVSGQDTQYF. DNA for the CDR3: TGTGCCAGCAGCGTATCGGGACAGGATACGCAGTATTTT. The rearrangement joins TRBV9 to TRBJ2-3; 7 bases map to TRBD1. CDR3 length: 13 amino acids. Germline-derived CDR1 and CDR2 are SGDLS and YYNGEE. Trimming at V came to 1 base and at J to 6 bases, leaving 2 bases not matched to a gene.

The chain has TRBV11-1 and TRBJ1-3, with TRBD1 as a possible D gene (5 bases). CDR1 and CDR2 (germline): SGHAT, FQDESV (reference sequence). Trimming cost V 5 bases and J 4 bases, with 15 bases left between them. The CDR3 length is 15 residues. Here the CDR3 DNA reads TGTGCCAGCAGCCGGGGGGATTGGTCCGGAAACACCATATATTTT. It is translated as CASSRGDWSGNTIYF.

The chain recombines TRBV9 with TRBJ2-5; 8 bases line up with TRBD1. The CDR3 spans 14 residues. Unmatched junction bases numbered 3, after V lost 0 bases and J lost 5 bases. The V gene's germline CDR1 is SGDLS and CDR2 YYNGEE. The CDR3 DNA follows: TGTGCCAGCAGCGTAGATACAGGGGGGGAGACCCAGTACTTC. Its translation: CASSVDTGGETQYF.

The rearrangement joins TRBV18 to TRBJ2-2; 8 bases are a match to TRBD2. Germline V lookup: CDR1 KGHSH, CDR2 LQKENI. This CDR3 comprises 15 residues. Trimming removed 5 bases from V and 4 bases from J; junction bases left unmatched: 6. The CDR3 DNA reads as TGTGCCAGCTCAGCCGGGACTAGGATCACCGGGGAGCTGTTTTTT. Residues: CASSAGTRITGELFF. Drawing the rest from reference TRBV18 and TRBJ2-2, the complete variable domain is NAGVMQNPRHLVRRRGQEARLRCSPMKGHSHVYWYRQLPEEGLKFMVYLQKENIIDESGMPKERFSAEFPKEGPSILRIQQVVRGDSAAYFCASSAGTRITGELFFGEGSRLTVL.

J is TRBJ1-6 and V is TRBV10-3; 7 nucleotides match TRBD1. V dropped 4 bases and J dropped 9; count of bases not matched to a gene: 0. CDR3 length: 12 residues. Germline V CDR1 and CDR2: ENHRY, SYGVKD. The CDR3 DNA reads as TGTGCCATCAGTGGACAGGGTTCACCCCTCCACTTT. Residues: CAISGQGSPLHF.

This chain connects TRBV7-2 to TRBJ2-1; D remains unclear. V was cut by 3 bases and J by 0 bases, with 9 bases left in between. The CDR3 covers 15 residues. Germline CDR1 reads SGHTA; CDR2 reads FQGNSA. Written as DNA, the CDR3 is TGTGCCAGCAGCTTTTACTCGAGCTCCTACAATGAGCAGTTCTTC. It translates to CASSFYSSSYNEQFF.

CDR3 in DNA: TGTGCCAGCAGACGGCCTAGCGGGTTCCCGTCCTCCTACGAGCAGTACTTC. As protein: CASRRPSGFPSSYEQYF. The V call is TRBV2, the J call TRBJ2-7; 8 nucleotides line up with TRBD2. Germline CDR1 reads SNHLY; CDR2 reads FYNNEI. V shed 6 bases, J shed 0 bases, and the junction held 13 bases outside the gene matches. The CDR3 totals 17 residues.

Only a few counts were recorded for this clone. The CDR3 spells CASSLYGSGSQETQYF. The CDR3 nucleotides read TGCGCCAGCAGCTTGTACGGGAGCGGGTCCCAAGAGACCCAGTACTTC. The V and J genes are TRBV5-1 and TRBJ2-5; perhaps TRBD2 as D (6 bases). This CDR3 is 16 amino acids long. Trimming shortened V by 1 base and J by 1 base, and 14 bases separated the two germline ends. The germline V gene encodes CDR1 SGHRS and CDR2 YFSETQ.

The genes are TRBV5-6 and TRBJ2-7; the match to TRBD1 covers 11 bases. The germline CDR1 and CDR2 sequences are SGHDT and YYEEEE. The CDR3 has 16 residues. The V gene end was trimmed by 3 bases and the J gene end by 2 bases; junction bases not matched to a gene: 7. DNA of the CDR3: TGTGCCAGCAGCTGGGTCTGGGGACAGGGGGCCTACGAGCAGTACTTC. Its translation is CASSWVWGQGAYEQYF.

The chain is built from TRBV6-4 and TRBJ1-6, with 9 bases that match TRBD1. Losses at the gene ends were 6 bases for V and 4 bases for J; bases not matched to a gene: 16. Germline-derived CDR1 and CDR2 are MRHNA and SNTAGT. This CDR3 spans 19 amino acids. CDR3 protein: CASRDPTGTGRLYNSPLHF. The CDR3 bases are TGTGCCAGCAGAGACCCGACCGGGACAGGGCGCCTGTATAATTCACCCCTCCACTTT.

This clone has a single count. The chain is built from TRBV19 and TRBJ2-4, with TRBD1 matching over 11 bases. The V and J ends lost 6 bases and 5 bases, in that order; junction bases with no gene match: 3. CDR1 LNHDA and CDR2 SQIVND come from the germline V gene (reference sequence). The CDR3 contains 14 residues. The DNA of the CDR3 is TGTGCCAGTAGGGACAGGGGGCGTGAAAACATTCAGTACTTC. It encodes CASRDRGRENIQYF.

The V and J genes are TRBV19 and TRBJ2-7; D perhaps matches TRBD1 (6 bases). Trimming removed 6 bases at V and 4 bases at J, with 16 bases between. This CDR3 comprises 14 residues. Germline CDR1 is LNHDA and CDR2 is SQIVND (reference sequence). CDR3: CASRRQALGYEQYF. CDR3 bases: TGTGCCAGTAGAAGACAGGCCCTGGGGTACGAGCAGTACTTC.

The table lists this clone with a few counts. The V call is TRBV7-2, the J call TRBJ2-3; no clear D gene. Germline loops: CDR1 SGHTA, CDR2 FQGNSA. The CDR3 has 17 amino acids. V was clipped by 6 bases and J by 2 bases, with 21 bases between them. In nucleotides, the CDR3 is TGTGCCAGCAGTCGAAGCGCTATCCCCAAAGACACAGATACGCAGTATTTT. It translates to CASSRSAIPKDTDTQYF.

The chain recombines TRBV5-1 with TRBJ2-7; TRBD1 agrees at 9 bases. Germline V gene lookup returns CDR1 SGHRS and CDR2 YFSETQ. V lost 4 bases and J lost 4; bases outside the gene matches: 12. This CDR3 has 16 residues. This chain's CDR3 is CASSAYEGQGGYEQYF. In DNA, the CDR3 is TGCGCCAGCAGCGCCTACGAGGGACAGGGAGGTTACGAGCAGTACTTC.

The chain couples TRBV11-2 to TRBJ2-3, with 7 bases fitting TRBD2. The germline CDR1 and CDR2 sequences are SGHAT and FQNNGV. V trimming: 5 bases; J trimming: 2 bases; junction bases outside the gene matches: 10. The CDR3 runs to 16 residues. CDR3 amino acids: CASSTAWGGSTDTQYF. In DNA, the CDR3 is TGTGCCAGCAGCACCGCCTGGGGGGGGTCCACAGATACGCAGTATTTT.

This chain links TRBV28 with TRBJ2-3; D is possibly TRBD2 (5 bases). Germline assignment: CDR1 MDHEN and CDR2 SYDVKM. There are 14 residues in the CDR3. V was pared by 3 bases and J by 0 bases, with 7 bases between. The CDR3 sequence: CASSFGGSTDTQYF. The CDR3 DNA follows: TGTGCCAGCAGTTTCGGCGGGAGCACAGATACGCAGTATTTT.